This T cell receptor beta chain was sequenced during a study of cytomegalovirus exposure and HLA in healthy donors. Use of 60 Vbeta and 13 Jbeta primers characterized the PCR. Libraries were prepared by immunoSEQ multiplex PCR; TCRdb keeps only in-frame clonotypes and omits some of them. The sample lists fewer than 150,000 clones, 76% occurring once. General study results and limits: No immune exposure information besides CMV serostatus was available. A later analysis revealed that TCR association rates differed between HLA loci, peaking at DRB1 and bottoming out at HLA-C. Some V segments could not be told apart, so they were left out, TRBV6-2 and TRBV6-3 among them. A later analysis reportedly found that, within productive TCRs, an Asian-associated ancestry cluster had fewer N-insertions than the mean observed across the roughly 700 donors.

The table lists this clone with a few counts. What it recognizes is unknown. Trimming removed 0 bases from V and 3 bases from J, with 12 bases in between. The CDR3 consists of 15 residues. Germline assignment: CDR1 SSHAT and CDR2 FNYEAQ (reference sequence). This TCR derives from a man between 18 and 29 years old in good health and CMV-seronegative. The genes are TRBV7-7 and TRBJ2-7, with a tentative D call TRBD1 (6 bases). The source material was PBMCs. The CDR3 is CASSLAQRGYYEQYF. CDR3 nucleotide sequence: TGTGCCAGCAGCTTAGCGCAAAGGGGGTACTACGAGCAGTACTTC.